Sequencing of this TCR beta chain was carried out in a study of blood T cell repertoires in COVID-19. For the study at large: Samples representing acute and convalescent COVID-19 were sourced from the United States, Italy and Spain. The analysed material was cDNA or gDNA that came from T cells, B-cell-depleted T cells, or PBMCs.

Original data processing: For nucleated cells, counts were estimated from reference gene primer amplification. Repertoires were generated with immunoSEQ multiplex PCR, while TCRdb's copy carries only in-frame clones and drops some. V and J calls and clone size follow that table, whereas D and trimming were derived from the DNA. Of approximately 69,000 clones detected, about 82% appear once; the ten largest clones hold roughly 2%. Germline V gene sequence: CDR1 LNHDA, CDR2 SQIVND (reference sequence). The CDR3 totals 17 residues. The junction had 8 bases not matched to a gene; V was cut back by 5 bases and J by 0 bases.

The receptor was derived from a woman aged 55-69 years with acute or convalescent COVID-19. The source material was peripheral blood. The chain couples TRBV19 to TRBJ1-5; TRBD1 agrees at 9 bases. This CDR3 reads CASSVDRGAYSNQPQHF. CDR3 nucleotides: TGTGCCAGTAGTGTGGACAGGGGAGCGTATAGCAATCAGCCCCAGCATTTT.